The rows below give T cell receptor beta chains drawn from one sample of a study of T cells in Graves' hyperthyroidism and ophthalmopathy. TCRdb fed the multiplex PCR reads into MiXCR, producing one record per CDR3 protein. Seen here are about 55,000 distinct CDR3 sequences, roughly 58% observed once, and the top ten hold 2.5% to 3.5%. The sample taken for sequencing was blood. These receptors originate from a woman in her sixties or seventies with Graves' ophthalmopathy. Both conserved end residues are part of each CDR3. A D gene is named only where the DNA matches it firmly. The size of a clone is reported for some rows only, either as once, few or many, or as a class for expanded clones.

D gene,J gene,clone size,V gene,CDR3 DNA,CDR3 protein
TRBD2,TRBJ2-5,.,TRBV20-1,TGCAGTGCAGCTAGCGGGAGGGCAAAGCGAGAGACCCAGTACTTC,CSAASGRAKRETQYF
TRBD2,TRBJ2-3,many,TRBV6-5,TGTGCCAGCATGCGGGGGGGGACAGATACGCAGTATTTT,CASMRGGTDTQYF
TRBD1,TRBJ2-7,.,TRBV28,TGTGCCAGCAGTCGAGGGACAGGGTCTTTCTACGAGCAGTACTTC,CASSRGTGSFYEQYF
.,TRBJ2-1,many,TRBV28,TGTGCCAGCAGTCCCCATATCGAGCAGTTCTTC,CASSPHIEQFF
TRBD2,TRBJ2-2,.,TRBV15,TGTGCCACCAGCAGCAGACCCGGGACTAGCGGCACCGGGGAGCTGTTTTTT,CATSSRPGTSGTGELFF
.,TRBJ1-2,.,TRBV6-4,TGTGCCAGCAGTGAAGGACAGCTCTATGGCTACACCTTC,CASSEGQLYGYTF
.,TRBJ2-1,many,TRBV7-2,TGTGCCAGCAGCTTAGACGGCGGGCGCCTCTACAATGAGCAGTTCTTC,CASSLDGGRLYNEQFF
.,TRBJ2-2,.,TRBV19,TGTGCCAGTAGACCCCGGACAGGGAGGGCAGGCGGGGAGCTGTTTTTT,CASRPRTGRAGGELFF
TRBD1,TRBJ2-7,.,TRBV6-6,TGTGCCAGCAGTTACCCGAGGGACAGTTCGAGCTCCTACGAGCAGTACTTC,CASSYPRDSSSSYEQYF
TRBD1,TRBJ2-1,medium-sized,TRBV10-3,TGTGCCATCAGTGAGAGGGGGCAAGGGTACAATGAGCAGTTCTTC,CAISERGQGYNEQFF
.,TRBJ1-1,many,TRBV7-3,TGTGCCAGCAGCCCAAACCAGGGGTTGAACACTGAAGCTTTCTTT,CASSPNQGLNTEAFF
.,TRBJ2-5,many,TRBV5-1,TGCGCCAGCAGCTTGTACGGGGGCGCGGGAGAGACCCGGTACTTC,CASSLYGGAGETRYF
.,TRBJ1-1,many,TRBV12-3/TRBV12-4,TGTGCCAGCAGCCGAGGGGCCTTGAACACTGAAGCTTTCTTT,CASSRGALNTEAFF
.,TRBJ1-6,once,TRBV20-1,TGCAGTCCAGTATCCGAATTCGGCCTCCACTTT,CSPVSEFGLHF
TRBD2,TRBJ2-7,.,TRBV7-6,TGTGCCAGCAGCTTACGGGAGGGGTACGAGCAGTACTTC,CASSLREGYEQYF
TRBD2,TRBJ2-7,medium-sized,TRBV20-1,TGCAGTGTCGAGCGGGAGGACCACGAGCAGTACTTC,CSVEREDHEQYF
TRBD2,TRBJ2-7,many,TRBV6-1,TGTGCCGTCGGACTAGCGGAAACTTACGAGCAGTACTTC,CAVGLAETYEQYF
.,TRBJ1-6,many,TRBV4-1,TGCGCCAGCAGCCAGGGGACGGCTTCACCCCTCCACTTT,CASSQGTASPLHF
TRBD1,TRBJ1-2,many,TRBV5-4,TGTGCCAGCAGCTCCCATTACAGGGGAATAGACTATGGCTACACCTTC,CASSSHYRGIDYGYTF
.,TRBJ2-7,few,TRBV30,TGTGTCTGGGGGCGAACAGGGAACGAGCAGTACTTC,CVWGRTGNEQYF
TRBD2,TRBJ2-7,many,TRBV7-3,TGTGCCAGCAGCTTTGGCGGGGGCTACGAGCAGTACTTC,CASSFGGGYEQYF
TRBD2,TRBJ2-1,.,TRBV9,TGTGCCAGCAGAGGGACTAGCGGGAGGATAGAGCAGTTCTTC,CASRGTSGRIEQFF
TRBD1,TRBJ1-4,.,TRBV12-3/TRBV12-4,TGTGCCAGCAGTTCGCTCGGGACAGGGGATGAAAAACTGTCTTTT,CASSSLGTGDEKLSF
.,TRBJ2-2,.,TRBV20-1,TGCAGTGCTAGATGGTCGGCAGGGGGAGGTCGGAACACCGGGGAGCTGTTTTTT,CSARWSAGGGRNTGELFF
.,TRBJ2-2,.,TRBV7-9,.,CASSSRTSGLLNEQFFGELFF
TRBD1,TRBJ1-4,.,TRBV6-6,TGTGCCACCGAAGGGACAGGGGACGAAAAACTGTTTTTT,CATEGTGDEKLFF
.,TRBJ1-4,many,TRBV19,TGTGCCAGTAGTCCGCTCATTGGCCCGACTTCTTATGAAAAACTGTTTTTT,CASSPLIGPTSYEKLFF
TRBD1,TRBJ1-1,many,TRBV4-2,TGTGCCAGCAGCCAGGCGACAGGGGCGAACACTGAAGCTTTCTTT,CASSQATGANTEAFF
TRBD1,TRBJ2-7,many,TRBV6-6,TGTGCCAGCTATTATGGGACAGGGACCCGTGACGACGAGCAGTACTTC,CASYYGTGTRDDEQYF
.,TRBJ1-5,.,TRBV6-2/TRBV6-3,TGTGCCAGCAGTTACACCGAAGCGAATGTTCAGCCCCAGCATTTT,CASSYTEANVQPQHF
TRBD2,TRBJ2-7,many,TRBV20-1,TGCAGTGCTGAGGGGTGGGGCGGGGGGGCTCGGGAGCAGTACTTC,CSAEGWGGGAREQYF
TRBD1,TRBJ2-5,.,TRBV7-2,TGTGCCATCTCCTGGACAGGGACTGAGACCCAGTACTTC,CAISWTGTETQYF
TRBD1,TRBJ1-1,.,TRBV19,TGTGCCAGTAGTATAGAGACAGGGCTTCGGGCTTTCTTT,CASSIETGLRAFF
TRBD1,TRBJ1-1,.,TRBV7-9,TGTGCCAGTTCCCCTCGGGACAGGGGACCTGAAGCTTTCTTT,CASSPRDRGPEAFF
TRBD2,TRBJ2-1,.,TRBV24-1,TGTGCCACCAGCTCCGGGACTAGCGGGAACTATGAGCAGTTCTTC,CATSSGTSGNYEQFF
.,TRBJ2-7,medium-sized,TRBV20-1,TGCAGTGCTAGAGGCCCGCGCGAGCAGTACTTC,CSARGPREQYF
.,TRBJ2-1,many,TRBV6-2/TRBV6-3,TGTGCCAGCAGTTACTCGAAGGGGGGGGAACGGGTTGAGCAGTTCTTC,CASSYSKGGERVEQFF
.,TRBJ2-4,many,TRBV19,TGTGCCAGTAGTCCAGGGAGAGCCAAAAACATTCAGTACTTC,CASSPGRAKNIQYF
.,TRBJ2-5,many,TRBV18,TGTGCCAGCTCGGATTCCGAGGGGGACCAGTACTTC,CASSDSEGDQYF
TRBD1,TRBJ1-2,.,TRBV20-1,TGCAGTGCCAGCTCGGACAGGGGTGTCGGTGGCTACACCTTC,CSASSDRGVGGYTF
TRBD2,TRBJ2-1,medium-sized,TRBV24-1,TGTGCCACCAGTGACCAAGCGGGAGGGCATGGAGGTGAGCAGTTCTTC,CATSDQAGGHGGEQFF
.,TRBJ2-7,once,TRBV5-6,TGTGCCAGCAGCTTAACAGGCGGCTACGAGCAGTGCTTC,CASSLTGGYEQCF
.,TRBJ2-1,.,TRBV10-1,TGCGCCAGCTCGGGGCTGGGAAGGAATGAGCAGTTCTTC,CASSGLGRNEQFF
.,TRBJ2-7,many,TRBV7-9,TGTGCCAGCAGCGAGACAGTCTACGAGCAGTACTTC,CASSETVYEQYF
TRBD1,TRBJ2-1,many,TRBV6-6,TGTGCCAGCAGTAAACAGACAGGGCCCTCCTACAATGAGCAGTTCTTC,CASSKQTGPSYNEQFF
.,TRBJ2-5,.,TRBV7-6,TGTGCCAGCAGAGATCAGAGGGGCGGGGAGACCCAGTACTTC,CASRDQRGGETQYF
.,TRBJ2-6,many,TRBV19,TGTGCCAGTAGTCCCTCAGGCCCGACCTCTCACTCTGGGGCCAACGTCCTGACTTTC,CASSPSGPTSHSGANVLTF
.,TRBJ1-2,once,TRBV19,TGTGCCAGTAGTATAGGAGGACACACCTTC,CASSIGGHTF
.,TRBJ2-5,.,TRBV6-7,TGTGCCAGCAGCCCACGATGCAAGATGGCCCAGTACTTC,CASSPRCKMAQYF
.,TRBJ1-2,.,TRBV30,TGTGCCTGGAGTAACTATGGCTACACCTTC,CAWSNYGYTF